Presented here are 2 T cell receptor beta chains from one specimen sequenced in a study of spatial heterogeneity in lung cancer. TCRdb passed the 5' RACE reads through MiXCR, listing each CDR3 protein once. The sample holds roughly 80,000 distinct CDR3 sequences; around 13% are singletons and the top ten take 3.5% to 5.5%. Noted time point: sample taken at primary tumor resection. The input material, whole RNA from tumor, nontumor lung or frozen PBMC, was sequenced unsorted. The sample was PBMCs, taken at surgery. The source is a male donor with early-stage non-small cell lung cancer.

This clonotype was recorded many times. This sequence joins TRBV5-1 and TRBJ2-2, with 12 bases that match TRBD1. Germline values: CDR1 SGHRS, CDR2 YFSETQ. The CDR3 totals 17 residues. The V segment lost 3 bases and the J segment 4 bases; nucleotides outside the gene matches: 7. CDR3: CASSSSGTGGPTGELFF. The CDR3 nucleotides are TGCGCCAGCAGCTCCTCCGGGACAGGGGGCCCCACCGGGGAGCTGTTTTTT.

The CDR3 sequence is CSAARLAGSYEQYF. CDR3 nucleotides: TGCAGTGCCGCGAGACTAGCGGGCAGCTACGAGCAGTACTTC. The chain combines TRBV20-1 with TRBJ2-7; 10 bases map to TRBD2. The junction had 8 bases not matched to a gene; V was cut back by 6 bases and J by 3 bases. This CDR3 is 14 amino acids long. The germline V gene encodes CDR1 DFQATT and CDR2 SNEGSKA (reference sequence).